This T cell receptor (beta chain) appears in the sequencing data of a study of T-cell reconstitution after alpha-beta-depleted transplantation in children. Study observations and caveats: For some patients, TCRbeta diversity was high at day 60 because of recipient T cells and thymic progenitors that survived.

In this sample, this clonotype turned up once. What it recognizes is unknown. V shed 6 bases, J shed 3 bases, and the junction held 11 bases outside the gene matches. Germline lookup yields CDR1 MNHEY and CDR2 SMNVEV (reference sequence). CDR3 length equals 15 residues. Unique molecular identifiers were incorporated during preparation of the TCRbeta library. TCRdb re-derived calls from the PCR reads in MiXCR, one entry per CDR3 protein. The data contain about 980,000 distinct CDR3 sequences, roughly 29% of them singletons. The sequencing used PBMCs, mostly from graft donor cells, collected 360 days after TCRalphabeta/CD19-depleted stem cell transplant. The chain uses TRBV27 and TRBJ2-7; 7 bases align to TRBD1. This receptor was obtained from a boy in the first two years of life who had a stem cell transplant for SCID, so the T cells may come from the graft donor. The CDR3 reads CASSTDRDPFYEQYF. In DNA form, the CDR3 reads TGTGCCAGCAGCACTGACAGGGATCCATTCTACGAGCAGTACTTC.